A single sample gave rise to the 7 T cell receptor beta chains below, sequenced in a study of cytotoxic CD8 clonotypes in ibrutinib-treated CLL (dated by TCRdb to the early 2020s). The method was the immunoSEQ multiplex PCR assay. TCRdb obtained this table from immuneACCESS and retained in-frame rearrangements with V and J assigned. These tables miss some clones; where compared with another copy, unresolved V genes account for less than half of the shortfall, and the remainder is unexplained. In this sample the table shows about 300,000 clones, under 70% of which occur a single time. The ten largest clones add up to roughly 6.8% of the sample. The sample here was PBMCs, taken after 36 months of ibrutinib treatment. The origin of the receptors is a human donor with chronic lymphocytic leukemia.

This clone was detected a few times. Written as DNA, the CDR3 is TGCAGCGTTGAAGCGACAGATGGCTACACCTTC. Translation gives CSVEATDGYTF. This chain joins TRBV29-1 and TRBJ1-2, with D perhaps matching TRBD1 (5 bases). This CDR3 comprises 11 residues. Looked up from germline, CDR1 is SQVTM and CDR2 is ANQGSEA. V shed 1 base and J shed 6 bases, with 6 bases lying between them.

The chain joins TRBV18 to TRBJ2-5; D ambiguous. Trimming took off 4 bases at V and 1 base at J, with 7 bases between the two ends. The germline V gene encodes CDR1 KGHSH and CDR2 LQKENI. The CDR3 extends over 13 amino acids. This chain's CDR3 is CASSQSIQETQYF. CDR3 nucleotides: TGTGCCAGCTCACAAAGCATCCAAGAGACCCAGTACTTC.

This clone was seen only a few times. The chain has TRBV5-1 and TRBJ2-5, with D perhaps matching TRBD1 or TRBD2 (6 bases each). V was pared by 4 bases and J by 0 bases, with 13 bases between. Per germline, CDR1 SGHRS and CDR2 YFSETQ. This CDR3 has 15 residues. CDR3 in amino acids: CASSRTGRYQETQYF. CDR3 sequence (DNA): TGCGCCAGCAGCAGAACAGGGAGGTACCAAGAGACCCAGTACTTC.

V is TRBV25-1 and J is TRBJ2-5; 8 nucleotides match TRBD1. Germline V lookup: CDR1 MGHDK, CDR2 SYGVNS. This CDR3 comprises 17 residues. The trim removed 3 bases at V and 5 bases at J, leaving 14 bases unmatched. DNA of the CDR3: TGTGCCAGCAGTGAGCCCCCCGGGACAGGAGTAGACGAGACCCAGTACTTC. This translates into CASSEPPGTGVDETQYF.

This clone was seen only a few times. The rearrangement links TRBV7-2 to TRBJ1-3; D not certain. This CDR3 is built from 13 residues. Germline V lookup: CDR1 SGHTA, CDR2 FQGNSA. The V gene lost 5 bases and the J gene lost 7 bases, with 12 bases spanning the gap. The CDR3 here is CASSEGLGNTIYF. Here the CDR3 DNA reads TGTGCCAGCAGCGAGGGCCTGGGGAACACCATATATTTT.

The chain joins TRBV10-3 to TRBJ1-1, with D perhaps TRBD1 (5 bases). The CDR3 consists of 14 residues. Trimming removed 6 bases from V and 1 base from J, with 12 bases in between. Germline CDR1 is ENHRY and CDR2 is SYGVKD. The CDR3 sequence is CAIRPDTRNTEAFF. In DNA, the CDR3 is TGTGCCATCAGACCGGACACTCGGAACACTGAAGCTTTCTTT.

The V call is TRBV25-1, the J call TRBJ2-7; D remains unclear. The CDR3 sequence is 13 residues long. Trimming removed 1 base from V and 7 bases from J, with 11 bases in between. Germline V gene data show CDR1 as MGHDK and CDR2 as SYGVNS. The CDR3 loop is CASSELVSGEQYF. The CDR3 DNA reads TGTGCCAGCAGTGAATTGGTCAGTGGGGAGCAGTACTTC.